This TCR beta chain emerged from a study of blood T cell repertoires in COVID-19. Study background: The cDNA or gDNA used as material had been derived from T cells, B-cell-depleted T cells, or PBMCs.

The assay was immunoSEQ multiplex PCR, and TCRdb's table has in-frame clones only and misses some. The sample has 250,000 to 350,000 clones, approximately 88% seen once; the top ten hold roughly 0.96%. Material for sequencing was peripheral blood. The TCR sequence derives from a woman aged 40 to 50 who had recovered from COVID-19.

The CDR3 DNA is TGCGCCAGCAGCTTTGGGCCGAACAATGAGCAGTTCTTC. Translated, it gives CASSFGPNNEQFF. The chain carries TRBV5-1 and TRBJ2-1, with no clear D. V was clipped by 2 bases and J by 5 bases, with 8 bases between them. The germline gives CDR1 SGHRS, CDR2 YFSETQ. CDR3 length equals 13 residues.